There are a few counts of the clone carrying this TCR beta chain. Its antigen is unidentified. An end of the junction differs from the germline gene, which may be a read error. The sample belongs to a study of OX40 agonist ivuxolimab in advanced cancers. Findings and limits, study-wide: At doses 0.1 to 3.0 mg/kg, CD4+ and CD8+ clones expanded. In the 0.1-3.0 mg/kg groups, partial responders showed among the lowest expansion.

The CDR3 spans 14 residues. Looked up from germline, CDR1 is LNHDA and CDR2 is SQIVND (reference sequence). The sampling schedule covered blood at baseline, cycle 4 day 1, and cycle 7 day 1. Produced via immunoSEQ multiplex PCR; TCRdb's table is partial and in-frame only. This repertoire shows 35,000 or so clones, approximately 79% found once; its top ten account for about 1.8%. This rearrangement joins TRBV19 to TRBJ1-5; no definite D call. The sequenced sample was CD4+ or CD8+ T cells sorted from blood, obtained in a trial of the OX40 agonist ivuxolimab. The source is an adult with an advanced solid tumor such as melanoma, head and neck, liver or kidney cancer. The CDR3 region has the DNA TGTGCCAGTAGCATAGGTTCAGGCAATCAGCCCCAGCATTTT. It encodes CASSIGSGNQPQHF.